The 11 T cell receptor beta chains given below trace back to one sample, sequenced in a study of T-cell memory formation after mild COVID-19. Via MiXCR, TCRdb re-called the 5' RACE reads, giving one row per CDR3 protein. The table includes more than 200,000 distinct CDR3 sequences, about a sixth detected once. The source material was PBMCs or a T cell subset sorted from them (not recorded which). These receptors all come from a man aged 18 to 30 who had mild COVID-19 (a few samples of this study predate the infection). Cell type and time point are not known.

This clonotype was seen a handful of times. V and J are TRBV11-2 and TRBJ2-7; D call uncertain. Trimming pared 8 bases from V and 5 bases from J, leaving 10 bases between. The CDR3 runs 11 residues. The V gene's germline CDR1 is SGHAT and CDR2 FQNNGV. The DNA for the CDR3 is TGTGCCAGCCGCTATTTCGACGAGCAGTACTTC. This gives the protein CASRYFDEQYF. Full variable domain (outside the CDR3, taken from reference TRBV11-2 and TRBJ2-7): EAGVAQSPRYKIIEKRQSVAFWCNPISGHATLYWYQQILGQGPKLLIQFQNNGVVDDSQLPKDRFSAERLKGVDSTLKIQPAKLEDSAVYLCASRYFDEQYFGPGTRLTVT.

This clonotype was seen more than once but under ten times. This rearrangement joins TRBV7-2 to TRBJ1-2, with a possible D match to TRBD1 (6 bases). CDR1 is SGHTA and CDR2 is FQGNSA in the germline V gene. Trimming left V 2 bases short and J 8 bases short, with 15 bases between. This CDR3 has 14 amino acids. This chain's CDR3 is CASSLSAGTRGYTF. As DNA, the CDR3 is TGTGCCAGCAGCTTAAGCGCAGGGACAAGGGGCTACACCTTC.

The CDR3 spells CASSPRTDNTGELFF. The CDR3 bases are TGCGCCAGCAGCCCCCGGACAGATAACACCGGGGAGCTGTTTTTT. This rearrangement joins TRBV4-1 to TRBJ2-2, with TRBD1 as a possible D gene (6 bases). The CDR3 has 15 amino acids. Looked up from germline, CDR1 is MGHRA and CDR2 is YSYEKL. V was trimmed by 4 bases and J by 2 bases, leaving 11 bases between them.

This clonotype was seen a handful of times. The chain links TRBV19 to TRBJ1-6; D perhaps matches TRBD1 (5 bases). The CDR3 length is 14 residues. V was clipped by 3 bases and J by 8 bases, with 11 bases between them. The germline gives CDR1 LNHDA, CDR2 SQIVND (reference sequence). This CDR3 is CASSIPGTDSPLHF. The CDR3 DNA is TGTGCCAGTAGTATTCCAGGGACGGATTCACCCCTCCACTTT. Using reference TRBV19 and TRBJ1-6 for the parts outside the CDR3, the full variable domain is DGGITQSPKYLFRKEGQNVTLSCEQNLNHDAMYWYRQDPGQGLRLIYYSQIVNDFQKGDIAEGYSVSREKKESFPLTVTSAQKNPTAFYLCASSIPGTDSPLHFGNGTRLTVT.

This clonotype was seen only a few times. This rearrangement joins TRBV20-1 to TRBJ1-2; D is unresolved. This CDR3 comprises 14 residues. V was clipped by 6 bases and J by 5 bases, with 19 bases between them. CDR1 and CDR2 (germline): DFQATT, SNEGSKA (reference sequence). The CDR3 DNA is TGCAGTGCCAATCCTCCCGGGAAAGGGTATGGCTACACCTTC. Translating it yields CSANPPGKGYGYTF.

The chain recombines TRBV27 with TRBJ1-1, with a tentative D call TRBD1 (6 bases). The CDR3 is 13 residues long. The germline CDR1 and CDR2 sequences are MNHEY and SMNVEV (reference sequence). Trimming cost V 4 bases and J 5 bases, with 11 bases left between them. Written as DNA, the CDR3 is TGTGCCAGCAGTTACAGGGCCCGGACTGAAGCTTTCTTT. Its translation: CASSYRARTEAFF.

The V call is TRBV4-3, the J call TRBJ1-2, with 11 bases lining up with TRBD1. CDR1 and CDR2 from the germline V gene are LGHNA and YSLEER. V lost 0 bases to trimming and J lost 4 bases; unmatched junction nucleotides: 4. The CDR3 is 16 amino acids. CDR3 nucleotides: TGCGCCAGCAGCCAAGAAGGGACAGGGGGGGGCTATGGCTACACCTTC. Residues: CASSQEGTGGGYGYTF.

V gene TRBV2 combines with J gene TRBJ1-3, with no clear D. The CDR3 covers 14 residues. V was cut by 3 bases and J by 2 bases, with 8 bases left in between. CDR1 and CDR2 (germline): SNHLY, FYNNEI. The CDR3: CASSDITTGNTIYF. The CDR3 nucleotides read TGTGCCAGCAGTGATATAACAACTGGAAACACCATATATTTT. Full variable domain (missing parts from reference TRBV2 and TRBJ1-3): EPEVTQTPSHQVTQMGQEVILRCVPISNHLYFYWYRQILGQKVEFLVSFYNNEISEKSEIFDDQFSVERPDGSNFTLKIRSTKLEDSAMYFCASSDITTGNTIYFGEGSWLTVV.

The V call is TRBV7-3, the J call TRBJ2-1; D is perhaps TRBD1 (5 bases). The CDR3 totals 15 residues. Between the trimmed V and J ends, which lost 1 base and 4 bases, there was a span of 11 bases. Germline V gene lookup returns CDR1 SGHTA and CDR2 FQGTGA. The CDR3 nucleotides are TGTGCCAGCAGCTTAAGGGCTGGGGCGTACAATGAGCAGTTCTTC. Protein product: CASSLRAGAYNEQFF.

J is TRBJ1-2 and V is TRBV15; 9 bases line up with TRBD1. V shed 1 base, J shed 4 bases, and the junction held 7 bases outside the gene matches. The CDR3 length is 16 residues. Germline V lookup: CDR1 LNHNV, CDR2 YYDKDF (reference sequence). The CDR3, as DNA: TGTGCCACCAGCAGAGTACGGACAGGGGTATCCTATGGCTACACCTTC. As protein: CATSRVRTGVSYGYTF.

The table lists this clonotype with a few counts. The chain is built from TRBV27 and TRBJ1-2, with a tentative D call TRBD1 (5 bases). The V gene lost 7 bases and the J gene lost 2 bases, with 14 bases spanning the gap. CDR1 is MNHEY and CDR2 is SMNVEV in the germline V gene (reference sequence). There are 14 residues in the CDR3. The CDR3 DNA sequence: TGTGCCAGCACCCCTCTTTGGGGGAACTATGGCTACACCTTC. This codes for CASTPLWGNYGYTF.